This entry lists 21 T cell receptor beta chains sequenced from one sample in a study of T-cell reconstitution after alpha-beta-depleted transplantation in children. Molecular barcoding with unique molecular identifiers was used for the TCRbeta library. From the PCR reads, TCRdb called clonotypes with MiXCR, one entry per CDR3 protein. The table records some 390,000 distinct CDR3 sequences, 20% of them present only once. The source was PBMCs from the stem cell graft donor, collected from the stem cell graft. The receptors stem from a human donor who donated a stem cell graft to a child with acute myeloid leukemia.

This chain connects TRBV2 to TRBJ2-1, with 9 positions matching TRBD1. Germline CDR1 SNHLY, CDR2 FYNNEI. Trimming took 5 bases from V and 5 from J; bases not matched to a gene: 7. This CDR3 is 15 amino acids long. The CDR3 sequence is CASSTGTGLHNEQFF. The CDR3 bases are TGTGCCAGCAGTACCGGGACAGGGTTACACAATGAGCAGTTCTTC.

This clonotype appeared many times. The chain couples TRBV27 to TRBJ1-5, with a possible D match to TRBD1 (5 bases). Germline V gene data show CDR1 as MNHEY and CDR2 as SMNVEV (reference sequence). The ends were cut back, 3 bases at V and 5 bases at J, with 14 bases in the middle. The CDR3 has 15 amino acids. The CDR3 region has the DNA TGTGCCAGCAGTTTTGGACCTTGGGGGGATCAGCCCCAGCATTTT. Residues: CASSFGPWGDQPQHF.

This clonotype was seen more than once but under ten times. The V and J genes are TRBV7-6 and TRBJ2-1; D unresolved. V lost 1 base to trimming and J lost 7 bases, with 5 bases between them. Germline loops: CDR1 SGHVS, CDR2 FNYEAQ. The CDR3 loop spans 12 amino acids. The CDR3 loop reads CASSLEWNEQFF. CDR3 nucleotide sequence: TGTGCCAGCAGCTTAGAGTGGAATGAGCAGTTCTTC. Supplemented by reference TRBV7-6 and TRBJ2-1, the full variable domain reads GAGVSQSPRYKVTKRGQDVALRCDPISGHVSLYWYRQALGQGPEFLTYFNYEAQQDKSGLPNDRFSAERPEGSISTLTIQRTEQRDSAMYRCASSLEWNEQFFGPGTRLTVL.

This chain links TRBV7-9 with TRBJ1-2; the D gene is possibly TRBD1 (5 bases). Germline V lookup: CDR1 SEHNR, CDR2 FQNEAQ (reference sequence). The CDR3 is 14 residues long. V gave up 1 base and J gave up 8 bases, with 14 bases separating them. In DNA form, the CDR3 reads TGTGCCAGCAGCTTAGGGTCGGGCAGGGACGGCTACACCTTC. It specifies CASSLGSGRDGYTF.

This clonotype was observed a handful of times. The chain employs TRBV6-1 and TRBJ2-2; TRBD1 is a possible D gene (5 bases). The CDR3 sequence is 13 residues long. Trimming left V 6 bases short and J 6 bases short, with 11 bases between. Germline V gene lookup returns CDR1 MNHNS and CDR2 SASEGT. The CDR3: CASRKTGSGELFF. The DNA of the CDR3 is TGTGCCAGCAGAAAAACAGGCTCCGGGGAGCTGTTTTTT.

The chain recombines TRBV4-1 with TRBJ2-7, with 7 positions matching TRBD1. J was trimmed by 4 bases and V by 4 bases; bases with no gene match: 10. CDR1 MGHRA and CDR2 YSYEKL come from the germline V gene. The CDR3 extends over 15 amino acids. The CDR3 loop reads CASSRWTGFKYEQYF. The CDR3 region has the DNA TGCGCCAGCAGCCGTTGGACAGGTTTCAAGTACGAGCAGTACTTC.

The chain employs TRBV20-1 and TRBJ2-7, with 11 nucleotides matching TRBD2. Germline V gene data show CDR1 as DFQATT and CDR2 as SNEGSKA (reference sequence). Losses at the gene ends were 6 bases for V and 0 bases for J; bases not matched to a gene: 10. This CDR3 is 16 amino acids long. CDR3 in DNA: TGCAGTGCCCCCCTAGCGGGAGGTTCCTTCTCCTACGAGCAGTACTTC. Its translation: CSAPLAGGSFSYEQYF.

This clonotype was recorded a few times. This chain joins TRBV4-1 and TRBJ2-1; TRBD1 matches at 8 bases. CDR1 and CDR2 (germline): MGHRA, YSYEKL. The CDR3 has 17 amino acids. V was clipped by 0 bases and J by 4 bases; unmatched bases: 8. CDR3 sequence (DNA): TGCGCCAGCAGCCAAGATACGCAGGGGGCGGTGTACAATGAGCAGTTCTTC. Amino acids: CASSQDTQGAVYNEQFF.

This clonotype showed up many times. At one of its ends the junction is not consistent with the germline gene, which may arise from a read error. The chain has TRBV5-1 and TRBJ2-3; D is perhaps TRBD1 (6 bases). Per the germline V gene, CDR1 is SGHRS and CDR2 is YFSETQ. The CDR3 covers 14 residues. DNA for the CDR3: TGCGCCACCAGCCCGGACAGTAGCACAGATACGCAGTATTTT. It specifies CATSPDSSTDTQYF.

CDR3 residues: CASSSPPGQGTDTQYF. As DNA, the CDR3 is TGCGCCAGCAGCTCACCTCCGGGACAGGGGACAGATACGCAGTATTTT. V usage is TRBV5-1 and J usage is TRBJ2-3; TRBD1 matches 10 bases. The germline V gene has CDR1 SGHRS and CDR2 YFSETQ. This CDR3 is built from 16 residues. V shed 3 bases, J shed 3 bases, and the junction held 7 bases outside the gene matches.

J is TRBJ2-1 and V is TRBV12-1; the D call in the table, TRBD1, was not verified against the DNA. TRBV12-1 is termed a pseudogene. The CDR3 has 16 residues. DNA for the CDR3: TGTGCCAGCAGCTTGTGGATAATACTTATAGGGACAGGACGGTTCTTC. This gives the protein CASSLWIILIGTGRFF.

V is TRBV28 and J is TRBJ2-5; 11 nucleotides match TRBD2. With V trimmed by 6 bases and J by 7 bases, 10 bases remained unmatched. The CDR3 has 15 residues. Germline values: CDR1 MDHEN, CDR2 SYDVKM. The chain's CDR3 is CASRPPGLAVRTQYF. The CDR3 DNA reads TGTGCCAGCAGACCTCCGGGACTAGCGGTCAGGACCCAGTACTTC. Combining the CDR3 with reference TRBV28 and TRBJ2-5 gives the whole variable domain DVKVTQSSRYLVKRTGEKVFLECVQDMDHENMFWYRQDPGLGLRLIYFSYDVKMKEKGDIPEGYSVSREKKERFSLILESASTNQTSMYLCASRPPGLAVRTQYFGPGTRLLVL.

Only one count was recorded for this clonotype. Germline and junction disagree at one end, which may indicate a read error. This rearrangement joins TRBV27 to TRBJ1-1, with D hard to call. This CDR3 comprises 14 residues. Germline CDR1 is MNHEY and CDR2 is SMNVEV (reference sequence). CDR3 in amino acids: CAAPRWRMNPEAFF. CDR3 in DNA: TGTGCCGCTCCCCGGTGGCGGATGAACCCTGAAGCTTTCTTT.

This clonotype was detected a few times. The V call is TRBV5-1, the J call TRBJ2-5; possibly TRBD2 for D (5 bases). This CDR3 is 13 amino acids long. The germline V gene has CDR1 SGHRS and CDR2 YFSETQ. With 1 base removed from V and 7 bases from J, the gap between germline ends came to 11 bases. The CDR3 coding sequence is TGCGCCAGCAGCTTGAGCCTAGAGGGGACCCAGTACTTC. Amino acid sequence: CASSLSLEGTQYF.

The CDR3, as DNA: TGCGCCAGCAGCCAAGATGGCGGGGCGCCTGAAGCTTTCTTT. It is translated as CASSQDGGAPEAFF. V usage is TRBV4-3 and J usage is TRBJ1-1; perhaps TRBD1 as D (5 bases). Germline CDR1 and CDR2: LGHNA and YSLEER. The CDR3 has 14 residues. V lost 0 bases to trimming and J lost 6 bases, with 11 bases between them.

This clonotype was found many times. CDR3 amino acids: CSAPFTSGNEQFF. CDR3 in DNA: TGCAGTGCTCCGTTTACTAGCGGCAATGAGCAGTTCTTC. The J gene is TRBJ2-1, the V gene TRBV20-1, with 8 bases fitting TRBD2. Germline CDR1 and CDR2: DFQATT and SNEGSKA (reference sequence). The CDR3 consists of 13 residues. V shed 5 bases and J 6 bases; nucleotides not matched to a gene: 6.

V usage is TRBV29-1 and J usage is TRBJ2-7, with 7 bases lining up with TRBD2. After removal of 5 bases from V and 4 bases from J, the junction contained 11 bases not matched to a gene. The germline CDR1 and CDR2 sequences are SQVTM and ANQGSEA. The length of the CDR3 is 14 residues. The chain's CDR3 is CSVSGRGVSYEQYF. CDR3 nucleotide sequence: TGCAGCGTTAGCGGACGGGGGGTTAGTTACGAGCAGTACTTC.

This clonotype came up a few times. The V call is TRBV7-2, the J call TRBJ2-1; D gene ambiguous. Trimming removed 5 bases from V and 9 bases from J, with 11 bases in between. The CDR3 spans 12 residues. Germline V CDR1 and CDR2: SGHTA, FQGNSA. The CDR3 reads CASSPPPGEQFF. The CDR3 DNA reads as TGTGCCAGCAGCCCACCGCCGGGTGAGCAGTTCTTC. Looking up the rest from reference TRBV7-2 and TRBJ2-1 gives the full variable domain: GAGVSQSPSNKVTEKGKDVELRCDPISGHTALYWYRQSLGQGLEFLIYFQGNSAPDKSGLPSDRFSAERTGGSVSTLTIQRTQQEDSAVYLCASSPPPGEQFFGPGTRLTVL.

This clonotype was counted a few times. The rearrangement links TRBV12-3 or TRBV12-4 to TRBJ2-6; D gene ambiguous. This CDR3 has 13 residues. Trimming pared 7 bases from V and 0 bases from J, leaving 4 bases between. CDR3 in DNA: TGTGCCAGCATAACCTCTGGGGCCAACGTCCTGACTTTC. Its protein product is CASITSGANVLTF.

The chain recombines TRBV24-1 with TRBJ1-5; D may be TRBD1 (5 bases). This CDR3 has 16 residues. Germline lookup yields CDR1 KGHDR and CDR2 SFDVKD. V lost 2 bases and J 4 bases, leaving 14 bases between the germline ends. The CDR3 DNA sequence: TGTGCCACCAGTGATTCTCGACAGAAGTCTAATCAGCCCCAGCATTTT. Its protein is CATSDSRQKSNQPQHF.

This clonotype was seen many times. V usage is TRBV4-3 and J usage is TRBJ2-7; weak D call: TRBD1 (6 bases). The CDR3 spans 15 residues. Trimming took off 0 bases at V and 2 bases at J, with 11 bases between the two ends. Germline CDR1 and CDR2: LGHNA and YSLEER. The CDR3 spells CASSQDLTGTYEQYF. In nucleotides, the CDR3 is TGCGCCAGCAGCCAAGATTTAACAGGGACCTACGAGCAGTACTTC.